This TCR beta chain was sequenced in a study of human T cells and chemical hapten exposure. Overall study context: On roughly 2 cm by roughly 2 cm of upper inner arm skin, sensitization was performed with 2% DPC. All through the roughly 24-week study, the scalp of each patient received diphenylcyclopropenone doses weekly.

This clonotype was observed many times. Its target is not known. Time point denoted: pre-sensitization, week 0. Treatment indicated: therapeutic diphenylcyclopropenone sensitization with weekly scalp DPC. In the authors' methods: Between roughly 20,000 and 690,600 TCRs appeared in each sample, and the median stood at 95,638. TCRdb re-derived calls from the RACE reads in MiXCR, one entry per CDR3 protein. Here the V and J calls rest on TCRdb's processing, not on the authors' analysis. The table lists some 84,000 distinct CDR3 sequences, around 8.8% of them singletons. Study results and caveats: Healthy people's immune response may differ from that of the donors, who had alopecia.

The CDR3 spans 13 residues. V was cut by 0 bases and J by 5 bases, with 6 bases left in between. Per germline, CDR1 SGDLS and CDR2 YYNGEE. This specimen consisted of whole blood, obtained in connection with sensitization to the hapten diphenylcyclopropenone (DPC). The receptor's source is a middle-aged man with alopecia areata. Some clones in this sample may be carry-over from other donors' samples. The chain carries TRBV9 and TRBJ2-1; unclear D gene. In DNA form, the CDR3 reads TGTGCCAGCAGCGTAGACATCCACAATGAGCAGTTCTTC. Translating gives CASSVDIHNEQFF.